This T cell receptor beta chain was sequenced during a study of CD8+CD57+ T cells in acquired aplastic anemia (dated by TCRdb to 2016 to 2019). Turning to the overall study: A mean of around 3 ug of DNA, ranging from roughly 0.2 to 27.4 ug, was extracted from sorted CD4+ and CD8+ cells. An average of roughly 10 million reads for CD4+ cells and around 11 million reads for CD8+ cells was obtained from healthy donor samples.

Points on this clonotype: Its antigen is not yet known. One base away there is no much larger clone; base qualities are not given.

In this study, sorted CD4+ and CD8+ T cells from the blood of healthy subjects and of severe aplastic anemia patients had their TCR repertoires deep-sequenced. Ficoll-Paque density gradient centrifugation was used to isolate peripheral blood mononuclear cells. Before DNA extraction, CD4+ and CD8+ T cells were sorted by FACS or by magnetic beads. Study-level results and caveats: Between patients and healthy controls, no significant difference in CD8+ Simpson's diversity was found (P=0.060). Although around 30 CD8+ CDR3 sequences were shared by patients and controls, these sequences appeared highly expressed in patients and within the immunodominant clones of patients.

Taken from cysteine to phenylalanine, the CDR3 has 14 residues. The retained sequence is limited to the CDR3, 42 bases, with the frame set at the first base. As encoded in the germline V gene, CDR1 is SNHLY while CDR2 is FYNNEI. V drops 6 bases and J drops 2 bases, leaving 11 bases in between. Genomic DNA served as template for TCR beta VDJ combination and CDR3 sequence profiling. An Illumina HiSeq 2000 was used for TCR repertoire sequencing. The published analysis was carried out like this. Repertoires were assessed using TRBV/TRBJ rearrangement plots, CDR3 size and DJ length profiles, and Simpson's diversity index. The immunodominant clone was defined as the most abundant DNA sequence in deep sequencing data. CDR3 amino acid sequences were screened for sharing across subjects and compared with published repertoires and the VDJdb database. TCRdb itself trimmed the public reads at Q25 with fastp, ran MiXCR and retained productive beta chains. Duplicate CDR3 protein sequences are folded into a single record with the most common DNA and genes. TCRdb assigned the V and J calls; the authors' analysis was not used. Across this sample there are some 190,000 distinct CDR3 sequences, with under 55% seen only once. Approximately 2.9% of the sample lies in the top ten.

The sequence links TRBV2 to TRBJ2-1; TRBD2 is a weak D gene call, 5 bases matching. The specimen was sorted CD4+, CD8+, or CD8+CD57+ T cells (not recorded which) from PBMCs. This TCR was sampled from a human donor in good health. CDR3 sequence: CASSFRDTYNEQFF. In nucleotide form, the sequence is TGTGCCAGCAGCTTTCGGGATACCTACAATGAGCAGTTCTTC.